A single sample is the source of the 15 T cell receptor beta chains below, sequenced in a study of control samples from healthy donors and cancer patients (dated by TCRdb to between 2020 and 2021). Receptors were amplified or captured by the immunoSEQ multiplex PCR assay. Entries here come from immuneACCESS through TCRdb and include only in-frame sequences with V and J called. Some clones fail to appear in such tables; in the studies checked, an unresolved V gene covers under half of the shortfall, and the cause of the remainder is unknown. The sample table contains roughly 130,000 clones; only one count was recorded for 80% to 95% of them. The ten largest clones represent around 8.1% of the sample. The sequenced material came from blood. These receptors all come from a young man in good health.

This clone turned up a few times. The chain employs TRBV30 and TRBJ1-5; possible D gene TRBD1, 6 bases. The CDR3 consists of 14 residues. Trimming pared 2 bases from V and 3 bases from J, leaving 11 bases between. Germline CDR1 reads GTSNPN; CDR2 reads SVGIG (reference sequence). CDR3 in DNA: TGTGCCTGGAGTCAGGGGCGCCACAATCAGCCCCAGCATTTT. It yields the protein CAWSQGRHNQPQHF.

V is TRBV2 and J is TRBJ1-1; 8 nucleotides agree with TRBD1. Germline V gene sequence: CDR1 SNHLY, CDR2 FYNNEI. V dropped 5 bases and J dropped 0; count of bases not matched to a gene: 8. The CDR3 length is 16 residues. CDR3 protein: CASSRTGIRMNTEAFF. CDR3 sequence (DNA): TGTGCCAGCAGTCGGACAGGGATTAGGATGAACACTGAAGCTTTCTTT. Filled out from reference TRBV2 and TRBJ1-1, the complete variable domain reads EPEVTQTPSHQVTQMGQEVILRCVPISNHLYFYWYRQILGQKVEFLVSFYNNEISEKSEIFDDQFSVERPDGSNFTLKIRSTKLEDSAMYFCASSRTGIRMNTEAFFGQGTRLTVV.

The chain is built from TRBV4-1 and TRBJ2-7; D is uncertain. Germline loops: CDR1 MGHRA, CDR2 YSYEKL. V gave up 1 base and J gave up 6 bases, with 7 bases separating them. The CDR3 contains 12 residues. The CDR3 bases are TGCGCCAGCAGCCAAGGACCACTCGAGCAGTACTTC. Its translation: CASSQGPLEQYF.

This sequence joins TRBV12-5 and TRBJ1-2; tentative D call: TRBD1 (5 bases). This CDR3 has 16 residues. CDR1 is LGHNT, CDR2 FRNRAP, per germline. V lost 0 bases and J 3 bases, leaving 14 bases between the germline ends. DNA of the CDR3: TGTGCTAGTGGTTTGGTATTGCCAGGGCGCTACTATGGCTACACCTTC. Translating gives CASGLVLPGRYYGYTF.

This clone has a single count. V usage is TRBV23-1 and J usage is TRBJ1-1; 10 bases align to TRBD1. Being an ORF, TRBV23-1 has a function that is uncertain. This CDR3 comprises 16 residues. The ends lost 7 bases at V and 3 bases at J; junction bases unmatched: 11. The CDR3 here is CASTSSTDRGDTEAFF. CDR3 in DNA: TGCGCCAGCACCTCCTCTACGGACAGGGGGGACACTGAAGCTTTCTTT.

This rearrangement joins TRBV27 to TRBJ1-5, with D maybe TRBD1 (5 bases). Germline-derived CDR1 and CDR2 are MNHEY and SMNVEV (reference sequence). Deletions cut 3 bases from V and 2 bases from J, with 14 bases between. CDR3 length equals 16 residues. CDR3 protein: CASSLLAGMGNQPQHF. CDR3 sequence (DNA): TGTGCCAGCAGTTTGCTGGCAGGGATGGGCAATCAGCCCCAGCATTTT.

The CDR3 DNA reads as TGTGCCAGCAGCCGACAGGGGGGGAATCTCTATGGCTACACCTTC. It codes for CASSRQGGNLYGYTF. This sequence joins TRBV25-1 and TRBJ1-2; TRBD1 aligns across 9 bases. V trimming: 6 bases; J trimming: 4 bases; junction bases outside the gene matches: 9. Germline CDR1 and CDR2: MGHDK and SYGVNS. This CDR3 contains 15 residues.

This sequence joins TRBV21-1 and TRBJ2-2; the table's D call of TRBD1 was not tested on the DNA. TRBV21-1 is a recognized pseudogene. The CDR3 is made up of 19 amino acids. In nucleotides, the CDR3 is TGTGCCAGCAGCAAAGAAATCGGCAGGGTGGGTTTTAACACCGGGGAGCTGTTTTTT. Translation gives CASSKEIGRVGFNTGELFF.

Comments on this clone: The same CDR3 arises from other DNA sequences in this sample as well. The V and J genes are TRBV6-5 and TRBJ1-5, with TRBD1 as a possible D gene (5 bases). CDR3 length: 14 amino acids. Trimming took off 2 bases at V and 4 bases at J, with 9 bases between the two ends. Per germline, CDR1 MNHEY and CDR2 SVGAGI. CDR3 coding DNA: TGTGCCAGCAGTTACGGCGGGGGAAATCAGCCCCAGCATTTT. This translates into CASSYGGGNQPQHF.

This sequence joins TRBV11-2 and TRBJ2-3; TRBD2 aligns across 9 bases. This CDR3 has 15 amino acids. Germline trimming cut 1 base from V and 1 base from J; bases unmatched to any gene: 0. Germline loops: CDR1 SGHAT, CDR2 FQNNGV. Written as DNA, the CDR3 is TGTGCCAGCAGCTTAGGCGGGGGGGGCACAGATACGCAGTATTTT. Amino acids: CASSLGGGGTDTQYF.

The chain employs TRBV30 and TRBJ1-1, with 7 bases that match TRBD1. The V gene's germline CDR1 is GTSNPN and CDR2 SVGIG (reference sequence). This CDR3 spans 11 amino acids. Germline trimming cut 5 bases from V and 8 bases from J; bases unmatched to any gene: 5. The CDR3 is CAWDREMEAFF. In DNA form, the CDR3 reads TGTGCCTGGGACAGGGAGATGGAAGCTTTCTTT.

This chain joins TRBV3-1 (or the pseudogene TRBV3-2) and TRBJ1-6, with TRBD1 matching over 9 bases. The CDR3 is made up of 14 amino acids. The germline V gene encodes CDR1 LGHDT and CDR2 YNNKEL (reference sequence). J was trimmed by 9 bases and V by 1 base; bases with no gene match: 1. CDR3 protein: CASSQAGQGSPLHF. The DNA for the CDR3 is TGTGCCAGCAGCCAAGCGGGACAGGGTTCACCCCTCCACTTT.

The chain couples TRBV9 to TRBJ2-3; D not resolved. The CDR3 runs 14 residues. Germline V CDR1 and CDR2: SGDLS, YYNGEE. Trimming took 4 bases from V and 1 from J, leaving 10 bases between them. The DNA for the CDR3 is TGTGCCAGCAGCCCCCAGCCTGGCACAGATACGCAGTATTTT. It translates to CASSPQPGTDTQYF.

The rearrangement uses TRBV14 and TRBJ1-4; D not certain. V was shortened by 2 bases and J by 5 bases, with 6 bases between the two germline ends. CDR3 length: 13 amino acids. The germline V gene has CDR1 SGHDN and CDR2 FVKESK. CDR3 sequence reads: CASSQMRNEKLFF. The CDR3 DNA reads TGTGCCAGCAGCCAAATGAGGAATGAAAAACTGTTTTTT.

The gene calls are TRBV18 and TRBJ2-6, with 11 nucleotides matching TRBD1. The germline gives CDR1 KGHSH, CDR2 LQKENI. V gave up 8 bases and J gave up 4 bases; unmatched junction bases: 7. This CDR3 comprises 16 residues. CDR3: CASRDRGTSGANVLTF. DNA for the CDR3: TGTGCCAGCCGGGACAGGGGGACATCCGGGGCCAACGTCCTGACTTTC.